This T cell receptor (beta chain) was captured by sequencing in a study of CD4 T cells in relation to SARS-CoV-2 and coronaviruses. The overall study: After 10 days of antigen culture, PBMC TCR beta CDR3s were sequenced.

Sequencing used immunoSEQ multiplex PCR; TCRdb keeps in-frame clones, though not all of them. The sample has around 25,000 clones; around 78% are singletons. CD4+ T cells from unexposed donors were obtained before the COVID-19 pandemic (2011-2018). Isolation of CD4+ T cells took place after roughly nine days in culture. Cells permitting, SARS-CoV-2 S/N and four cold-coronavirus spikes were tested on unexposed-donor CD4+ T cells. Each well had 2 million to 2.5 million PBMCs in approximately 5% human AB serum with IL-2. Broader study findings: This crossreactivity analysis covered spike protein alone, no other viral proteins.

About this clone: Antigen unknown.

This CDR3 comprises 15 residues. The V gene lost 1 base and the J gene lost 5 bases, with 14 bases spanning the gap. Germline V gene data show CDR1 as SGHTA and CDR2 as FQGNSA. Material: CD4+ T cells from PBMCs, cultured in vitro. This sequence was found in a human donor in good health. The genes are TRBV7-2 and TRBJ2-5; a possible D gene is TRBD2 (7 bases). The CDR3 DNA is TGTGCCAGCAGCTTAGGGCTGGGGGGGCATGAGACCCAGTACTTC. This translates into CASSLGLGGHETQYF.